Each of the 20 T cell receptor beta chains below was sequenced from the same sample in a study of shared clonotypes between healthy human individuals. Assay: immunoSEQ multiplex PCR; the TCRdb copy retains only in-frame clones and omits some. This sample has some 630,000 clones, with 72% found just once. The material sequenced was memory CD4+ T cells sorted from blood. Subset defined: CD45RA-negative fraction. The receptors derive from a young woman in good health.

The chain employs TRBV6-1 and TRBJ2-6; no firm D call. CDR3 length: 13 amino acids. The germline V gene encodes CDR1 MNHNS and CDR2 SASEGT. The V end lost 3 bases, the J end lost 12 bases, and 12 bases lay between the germline ends. The CDR3 reads CASSDRGYTVLTF. The CDR3 DNA sequence: TGTGCCAGCAGTGATAGAGGTTACACCGTCCTGACTTTC.

The chain uses TRBV5-1 and TRBJ2-1; TRBD2 matches 10 bases. Looked up from germline, CDR1 is SGHRS and CDR2 is YFSETQ. J lost 0 bases, V lost 0 bases, and 3 bases had no gene match. This CDR3 has 17 residues. CDR3 sequence (DNA): TGCGCCAGCAGCTTGGGGTCTAGCGGGAGCTCCTACAATGAGCAGTTCTTC. Protein product: CASSLGSSGSSYNEQFF.

This chain joins TRBV28 and TRBJ1-2, with D perhaps matching TRBD1 (5 bases). Trimming took off 7 bases at V and 5 bases at J, with 17 bases between the two ends. The CDR3 has 14 amino acids. CDR1 MDHEN and CDR2 SYDVKM come from the germline V gene. CDR3 sequence reads: CASNFILGGYGYTF. The CDR3 DNA sequence: TGTGCCAGCAACTTTATCCTGGGGGGGTATGGCTACACCTTC.

DNA of the CDR3: TGCGCCAGCAGAACAGCGGGAACATACACAGATACGCAGTATTTT. Its translation is CASRTAGTYTDTQYF. The rearrangement joins TRBV5-1 to TRBJ2-3, with 7 bases identical to TRBD2. J lost 2 bases, V lost 5 bases, and 8 bases had no gene match. Germline-derived CDR1 and CDR2 are SGHRS and YFSETQ. The CDR3 spans 15 residues.

The gene calls are TRBV6-5 and TRBJ2-7; 9 bases map to TRBD1. CDR1 and CDR2 from the germline V gene are MNHEY and SVGAGI. Losses at the gene ends were 7 bases for V and 3 bases for J; bases not matched to a gene: 7. CDR3 length: 14 residues. CDR3 in amino acids: CASKLGTGFYEQYF. DNA of the CDR3: TGTGCCAGCAAACTCGGGACAGGGTTCTACGAGCAGTACTTC.

The V and J genes are TRBV11-1 and TRBJ2-2; D is possibly TRBD1 (6 bases). Trimming shortened V by 1 base and J by 0 bases, and 18 bases separated the two germline ends. The CDR3 is 19 amino acids. Looked up from germline, CDR1 is SGHAT and CDR2 is FQDESV (reference sequence). The DNA of the CDR3 is TGTGCCAGCAGCTTAGACCCTCCCTTACAGGGACCGAACACCGGGGAGCTGTTTTTT. It yields the protein CASSLDPPLQGPNTGELFF.

The rearrangement uses TRBV28 and TRBJ2-7; TRBD2 agrees at 9 bases. Germline CDR1 reads MDHEN; CDR2 reads SYDVKM. The CDR3 is 16 amino acids. J was trimmed by 1 base and V by 6 bases; bases with no gene match: 10. CDR3 residues: CASRAVGTSSSYEQYF. For the CDR3, the DNA is TGTGCCAGCAGAGCCGTGGGGACTAGCAGTTCCTACGAGCAGTACTTC.

V and J are TRBV7-9 and TRBJ1-1; D is uncertain. Germline V CDR1 and CDR2: SEHNR, FQNEAQ (reference sequence). The V and J ends lost 5 bases and 5 bases respectively, with 12 bases between them. The CDR3 length is 13 residues. The CDR3, as DNA: TGTGCCAGCAGCCCTCAAACCTCTACTGAAGCTTTCTTT. Translating it yields CASSPQTSTEAFF.

This chain connects TRBV28 to TRBJ2-7, with TRBD2 matching 8 bases. The CDR3 runs 14 residues. Trimming took 6 bases from V and 6 from J; bases not matched to a gene: 10. Germline CDR1 reads MDHEN; CDR2 reads SYDVKM. In nucleotides, the CDR3 is TGTGCCAGCAGCGGTAGCGGGGTACGCTCCGAGCAGTACTTC. This translates into CASSGSGVRSEQYF.

This CDR3 is CASVTGGYRNQPQHF. The CDR3 region has the DNA TGTGCCAGCGTCACAGGGGGCTATCGCAATCAGCCCCAGCATTTT. The gene calls are TRBV28 and TRBJ1-5; 9 bases are a match to TRBD1. The ends lost 8 bases at V and 2 bases at J; junction bases unmatched: 7. The CDR3 length is 15 residues. Germline loops: CDR1 MDHEN, CDR2 SYDVKM.

This clone came up a few times. The chain has TRBV6-5 and TRBJ2-7; 8 nucleotides line up with TRBD1. CDR1 and CDR2 from the germline V gene are MNHEY and SVGAGI. Trimming cost V 6 bases and J 0 bases; bases outside gene matches: 4. CDR3 length: 14 amino acids. The CDR3, as DNA: TGTGCCAGCAGGGACACAGGGGGCTCCTACGAGCAGTACTTC. The encoded protein is CASRDTGGSYEQYF.

This clone has more than one count but fewer than ten. This may be a read error: a much more frequent sequence differs by one nucleotide. V and J are TRBV7-3 and TRBJ1-1, with 8 bases that match TRBD1. Germline assignment: CDR1 SGHTA and CDR2 FQGTGA. After removal of 5 bases from V and 3 bases from J, the junction contained 2 bases not matched to a gene. The CDR3 has 13 amino acids. CDR3 sequence reads: CASSKQGDTEAFF. CDR3 nucleotides: TGTGCCAGCAGCAAACAGGGGGACACTGAAGCTTTCTTT.

The chain couples TRBV28 to TRBJ2-3; D is unresolved. V lost 5 bases to trimming and J lost 4 bases, with 19 bases between them. The CDR3 is made up of 16 amino acids. Germline CDR1 is MDHEN and CDR2 is SYDVKM. The CDR3 DNA is TGTGCCAGCAGTCCATACTTTGCGTCGGAATCAGATACGCAGTATTTT. Amino acids: CASSPYFASESDTQYF.

This rearrangement joins TRBV9 to TRBJ1-1; 7 nucleotides align to TRBD1. The germline V gene encodes CDR1 SGDLS and CDR2 YYNGEE. The CDR3 runs 15 residues. V was clipped by 2 bases and J by 4 bases; unmatched bases: 8. In nucleotides, the CDR3 is TGTGCCAGCAGCGTGGGAGGGGGCTACGGCACTGAAGCTTTCTTT. It is translated as CASSVGGGYGTEAFF.

This chain uses TRBV5-4 with TRBJ2-3, with D unclear. The germline CDR1 and CDR2 sequences are SGHNT and YYREEE (reference sequence). This CDR3 has 15 amino acids. V was cut by 2 bases and J by 4 bases, with 14 bases left in between. The CDR3 sequence is CASSFALGASDTQYF. CDR3 in DNA: TGTGCCAGCAGCTTTGCTCTAGGAGCCTCAGATACGCAGTATTTT.

This clone was picked up one time. The rearrangement joins TRBV19 to TRBJ1-2, with 10 bases fitting TRBD1. This CDR3 is 13 amino acids long. Germline CDR1 LNHDA, CDR2 SQIVND (reference sequence). After removal of 8 bases from V and 4 bases from J, the junction contained 4 bases not matched to a gene. This CDR3 is CASRTGGAYGYTF. The DNA of the CDR3 is TGTGCCAGTCGGACAGGGGGTGCCTATGGCTACACCTTC. Variable domain in full (rest from reference TRBV19 and TRBJ1-2): DGGITQSPKYLFRKEGQNVTLSCEQNLNHDAMYWYRQDPGQGLRLIYYSQIVNDFQKGDIAEGYSVSREKKESFPLTVTSAQKNPTAFYLCASRTGGAYGYTFGSGTRLTVV.

The rearrangement uses TRBV7-3 and TRBJ2-2; TRBD2 agrees at 11 bases. CDR3 length equals 16 residues. The V segment lost 4 bases and the J segment 1 base; nucleotides outside the gene matches: 2. From germline, CDR1 is SGHTA and CDR2 FQGTGA. CDR3 in DNA: TGTGCCAGCAGCTCCCTAGCGGGAGGGAACACCGGGGAGCTGTTTTTT. This gives the protein CASSSLAGGNTGELFF.

The chain couples TRBV7-6 to TRBJ2-3; D may correspond to TRBD1 or TRBD2 (7 bases each). Trimming left V 0 bases short and J 3 bases short, with 13 bases between. The germline CDR1 and CDR2 sequences are SGHVS and FNYEAQ. The CDR3 totals 16 residues. The DNA of the CDR3 is TGTGCCAGCAGCTTAGCGGGGCAGGGGGGGACAGATACGCAGTATTTT. The encoded protein is CASSLAGQGGTDTQYF.

Many counts were recorded for this clone. The chain links TRBV6-5 to TRBJ2-1; TRBD2 matches 12 bases. J gave up 5 bases and V 6 bases, and 5 bases lay outside the gene matches. Germline CDR1 is MNHEY and CDR2 is SVGAGI. The CDR3 has 15 amino acids. In DNA form, the CDR3 reads TGTGCCAGCAGAAACGGACTAGCGGGACACAATGAGCAGTTCTTC. Protein: CASRNGLAGHNEQFF.

CDR3 nucleotide sequence: TGTGCCAGCAGCTTGGTCCAGGTCGGAGAAAAACTGTTTTTT. Translated, it gives CASSLVQVGEKLFF. The rearrangement uses TRBV5-8 and TRBJ1-4, with unresolved D. There are 14 residues in the CDR3. Germline V lookup: CDR1 SGHTS, CDR2 YDEGEE. V shed 0 bases and J shed 8 bases, with 11 bases lying between them.